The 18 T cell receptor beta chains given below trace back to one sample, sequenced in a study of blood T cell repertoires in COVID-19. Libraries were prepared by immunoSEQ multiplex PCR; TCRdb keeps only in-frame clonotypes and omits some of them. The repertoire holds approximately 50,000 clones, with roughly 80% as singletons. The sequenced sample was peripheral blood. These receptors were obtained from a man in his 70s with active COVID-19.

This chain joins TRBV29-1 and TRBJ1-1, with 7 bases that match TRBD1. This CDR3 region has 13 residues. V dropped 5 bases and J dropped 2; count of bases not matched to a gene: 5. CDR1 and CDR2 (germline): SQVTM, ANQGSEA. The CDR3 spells CSVNDRANTEAFF. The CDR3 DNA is TGCAGCGTTAACGACAGGGCTAACACTGAAGCTTTCTTT.

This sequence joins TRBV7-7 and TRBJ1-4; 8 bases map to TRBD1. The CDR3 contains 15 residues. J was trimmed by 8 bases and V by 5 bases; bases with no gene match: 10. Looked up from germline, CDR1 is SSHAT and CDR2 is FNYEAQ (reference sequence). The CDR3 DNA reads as TGTGCCAGCAGCGTCGGACAGGGAAGGATCGAAAAACTGTTTTTT. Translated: CASSVGQGRIEKLFF.

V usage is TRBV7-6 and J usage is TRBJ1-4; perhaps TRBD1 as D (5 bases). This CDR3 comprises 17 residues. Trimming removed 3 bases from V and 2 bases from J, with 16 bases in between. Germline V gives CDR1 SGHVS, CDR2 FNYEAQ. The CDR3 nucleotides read TGTGCCAGCAGCTTTTCACACCCAGGGAATACTAATGAAAAACTGTTTTTT. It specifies CASSFSHPGNTNEKLFF.

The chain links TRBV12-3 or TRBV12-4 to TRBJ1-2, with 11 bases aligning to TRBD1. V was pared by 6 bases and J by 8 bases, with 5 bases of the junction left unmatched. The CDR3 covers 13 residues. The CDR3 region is CASRRGQGEGYTF. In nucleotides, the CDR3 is TGTGCCAGCAGGAGGGGACAGGGGGAAGGCTACACCTTC.

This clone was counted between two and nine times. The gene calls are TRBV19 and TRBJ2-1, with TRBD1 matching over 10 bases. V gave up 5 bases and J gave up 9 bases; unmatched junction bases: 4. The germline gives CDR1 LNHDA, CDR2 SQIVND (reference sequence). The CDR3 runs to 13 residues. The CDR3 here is CASSPDRGPEQFF. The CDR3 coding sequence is TGTGCCAGTAGTCCTGACAGGGGGCCTGAGCAGTTCTTC.

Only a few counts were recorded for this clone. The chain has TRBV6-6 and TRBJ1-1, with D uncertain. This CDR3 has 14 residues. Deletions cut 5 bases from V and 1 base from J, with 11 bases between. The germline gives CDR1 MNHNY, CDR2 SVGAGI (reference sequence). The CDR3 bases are TGTGCCAGCAGTCCCGGCTGGGCGAACACTGAAGCTTTCTTT. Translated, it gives CASSPGWANTEAFF.

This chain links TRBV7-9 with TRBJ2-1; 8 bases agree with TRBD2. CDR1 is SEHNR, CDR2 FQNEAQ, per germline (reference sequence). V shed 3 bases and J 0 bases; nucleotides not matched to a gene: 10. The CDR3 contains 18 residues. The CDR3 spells CASSFSRPGTSSYNEQFF. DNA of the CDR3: TGTGCCAGCAGCTTTTCTCGCCCCGGGACTAGCTCCTACAATGAGCAGTTCTTC.

CDR3 region: CASSQGSGRLAGKFFEQYF. The CDR3 DNA follows: TGCGCCAGCAGCCAAGGTTCGGGTAGACTAGCGGGAAAATTCTTCGAGCAGTACTTC. The J gene is TRBJ2-7, the V gene TRBV4-1; 11 bases line up with TRBD2. This CDR3 has 19 residues. CDR1 and CDR2 (germline): MGHRA, YSYEKL. V was clipped by 1 base and J by 6 bases; unmatched bases: 17.

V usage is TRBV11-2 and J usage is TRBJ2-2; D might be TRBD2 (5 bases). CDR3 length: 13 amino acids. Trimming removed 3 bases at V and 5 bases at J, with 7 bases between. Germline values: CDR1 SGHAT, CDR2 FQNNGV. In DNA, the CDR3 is TGTGCCAGCAGCTTGTCGGGAACCGGGGAGCTGTTTTTT. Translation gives CASSLSGTGELFF.

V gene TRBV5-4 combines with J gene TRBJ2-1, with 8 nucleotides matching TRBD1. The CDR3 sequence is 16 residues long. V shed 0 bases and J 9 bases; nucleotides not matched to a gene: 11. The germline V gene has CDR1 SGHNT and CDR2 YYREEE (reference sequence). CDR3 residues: CASSLAARGQGGEQFF. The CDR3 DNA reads TGTGCCAGCAGCTTGGCTGCCCGCGGACAGGGCGGTGAGCAGTTCTTC. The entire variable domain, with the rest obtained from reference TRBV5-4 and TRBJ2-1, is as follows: ETGVTQSPTHLIKTRGQQVTLRCSSQSGHNTVSWYQQALGQGPQFIFQYYREEENGRGNFPPRFSGLQFPNYSSELNVNALELDDSALYLCASSLAARGQGGEQFFGPGTRLTVL.

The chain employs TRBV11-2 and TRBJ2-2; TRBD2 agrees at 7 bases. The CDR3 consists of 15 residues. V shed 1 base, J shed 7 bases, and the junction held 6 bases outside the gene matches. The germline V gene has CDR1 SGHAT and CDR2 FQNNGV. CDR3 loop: CASSLGPSGGGELFF. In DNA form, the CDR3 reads TGTGCCAGCAGCTTAGGTCCTAGCGGTGGCGGGGAGCTGTTTTTT.

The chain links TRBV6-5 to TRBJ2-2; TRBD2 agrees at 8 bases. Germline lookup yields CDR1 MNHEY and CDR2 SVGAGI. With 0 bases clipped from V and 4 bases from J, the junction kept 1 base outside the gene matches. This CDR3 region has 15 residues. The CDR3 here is CASSYSTSATGELFF. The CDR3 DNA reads TGTGCCAGCAGTTACTCGACTAGCGCCACCGGGGAGCTGTTTTTT.

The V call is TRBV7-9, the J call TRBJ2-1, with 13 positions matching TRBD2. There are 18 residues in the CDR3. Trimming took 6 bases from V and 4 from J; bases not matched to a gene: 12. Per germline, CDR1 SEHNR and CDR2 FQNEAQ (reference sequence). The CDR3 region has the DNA TGTGCCAGCAGGCGGACTAGCGGGAGCCACGTCGTATACAATGAGCAGTTCTTC. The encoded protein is CASRRTSGSHVVYNEQFF.

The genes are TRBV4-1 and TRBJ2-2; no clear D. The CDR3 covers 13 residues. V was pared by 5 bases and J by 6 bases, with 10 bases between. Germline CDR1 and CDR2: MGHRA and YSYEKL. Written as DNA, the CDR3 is TGCGCCAGCAGCACCGCCCGGGCCGGGGAGCTGTTTTTT. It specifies CASSTARAGELFF.

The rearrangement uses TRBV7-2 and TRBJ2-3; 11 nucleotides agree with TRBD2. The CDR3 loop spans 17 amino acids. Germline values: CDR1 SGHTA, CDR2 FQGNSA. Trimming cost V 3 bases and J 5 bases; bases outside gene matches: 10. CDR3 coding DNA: TGTGCCAGCAGCTTGACTAATAGCGGGAGGGCTGGAGATACGCAGTATTTT. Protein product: CASSLTNSGRAGDTQYF. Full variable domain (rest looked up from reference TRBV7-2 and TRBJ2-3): GAGVSQSPSNKVTEKGKDVELRCDPISGHTALYWYRQSLGQGLEFLIYFQGNSAPDKSGLPSDRFSAERTGGSVSTLTIQRTQQEDSAVYLCASSLTNSGRAGDTQYFGPGTRLTVL.

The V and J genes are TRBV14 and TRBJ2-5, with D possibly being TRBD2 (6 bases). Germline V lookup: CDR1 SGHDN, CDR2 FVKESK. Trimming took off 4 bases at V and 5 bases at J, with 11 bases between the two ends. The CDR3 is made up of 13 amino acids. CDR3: CASSRGGWETQYF. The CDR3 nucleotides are TGTGCCAGCAGCCGGGGAGGATGGGAGACCCAGTACTTC.

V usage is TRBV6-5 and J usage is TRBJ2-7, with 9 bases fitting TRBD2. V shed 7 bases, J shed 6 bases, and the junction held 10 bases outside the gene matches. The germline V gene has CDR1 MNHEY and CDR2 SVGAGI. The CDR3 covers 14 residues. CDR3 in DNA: TGTGCCAGCAAGGTTAGCGGGGGACCAGGCGAGCAGTACTTC. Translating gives CASKVSGGPGEQYF.

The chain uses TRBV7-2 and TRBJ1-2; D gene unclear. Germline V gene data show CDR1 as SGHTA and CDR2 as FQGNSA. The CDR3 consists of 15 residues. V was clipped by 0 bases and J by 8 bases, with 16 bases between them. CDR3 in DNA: TGTGCCAGCAGCTTAGCGCAACTAGGTGGCTGGGGCTACACCTTC. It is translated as CASSLAQLGGWGYTF.